A single T cell receptor beta chain is shown here with its context. The repertoire was sequenced with immunoSEQ multiplex PCR; TCRdb's copy has only in-frame clones and lacks some. The sample includes fewer than 150,000 clones, about 90% of them seen just once. This record belongs to a study of blood T cell repertoires in COVID-19. Study as a whole: Collection of acute and convalescent COVID-19 samples took place in the United States, Italy and Spain.

Material for sequencing was peripheral blood. The sequence came from a woman aged 45-59 years with acute or convalescent COVID-19.

This CDR3 reads CASSLRMDNSPLHF. DNA for the CDR3: TGTGCCAGCAGTTTGAGGATGGATAATTCACCCCTCCACTTT. This chain links TRBV27 with TRBJ1-6; D unclear. CDR3 length equals 14 residues. With 3 bases removed from V and 5 bases from J, the gap between germline ends came to 8 bases. The germline CDR1 and CDR2 sequences are MNHEY and SMNVEV (reference sequence).